This TCR beta chain was observed in a study of T cells in Graves' hyperthyroidism and ophthalmopathy (dated by TCRdb to the late 2010s). In terms of the full investigation: Peripheral blood samples were taken at the time of initial diagnosis, prior to any treatment. A discovery cohort of about a hundred patients, 43 with Graves' ophthalmopathy and 55 to 60 with stable Graves' hyperthyroidism, was used to find distinguishing TCR V-J signatures. An independent validation cohort of 18 to 20 hyperthyroidism patients and approximately 15 patients who later progressed to ophthalmopathy tested prospective prediction of ophthalmopathy. For training and testing, the 100 or so patients in the discovery cohort were randomly divided in a 7:3 ratio. Thyroid tissue and blood T-cell repertoires from roughly six Graves' hyperthyroidism patients were also compared in the study. Following sampling, methimazole starting at 30 mg daily was given to hyperthyroidism patients, and high-dose intravenous methylprednisolone was given to ophthalmopathy patients. The paper reports TCR Vbeta CDR3 sequencing of roughly 140 peripheral blood samples: around 41 ophthalmopathy, fewer than 80 hyperthyroidism and 17 progressor patients. Beyond this particular receptor, the publication reports: Most expanded thyroid clonotypes (frequency above 0.001) were also found in blood, which suggests that blood repertoires may mirror thyroid immune responses. In validation, the model predicted progression to ophthalmopathy with 55% to 71% sensitivity and 72% to 85% specificity, a median of 6.5 months before onset. Ophthalmopathy was separated from stable hyperthyroidism by a 13 V-J signature model, with approximately 90% sensitivity and approximately 81% specificity obtained in cross-validation and 80%/75% obtained in testing. No statistical method was used to set the sample size in advance, and investigators knew the group allocation.

The CDR1 and CDR2 encoded by the germline V gene are MGHRA and YSYEKL. V loses 3 bases of germline sequence and J loses 0 bases, and the interval between the two ends is 29 bases. Reading from cysteine to phenylalanine, the CDR3 counts 21 amino acids. CDR3 DNA only is kept here, 63 bases in frame from base 1. The TCR beta CDR3 regions were amplified from the RNA transcripts. For the first round of RT-PCR on the TCR CDR3, the HTBI primer set was used together with the Qiagen OneStep RT-PCR kit. The libraries were constructed in a second round of multiplex PCR and then size-selected and purified. Libraries were sequenced paired-end with 100 bp reads on an Illumina HiSeq2000. The paper's processing steps were these. Raw data were processed with SOAPnuke, discarding reads with adapters, uncalled bases, mean Phred below 15, or no exact constant-primer or identifier match. High-quality paired reads were merged using COPE v1.2.5, and each unique nucleotide sequence was defined as a clonotype. MiTCR v1.1 was used to align the clonotypes against IMGT TRBV, TRBD and TRBJ reference segments. Only V-J combinations with frequency above 0.0001, covering about 99% of repertoires, were analysed. A TCS score was defined as the ratio of F50 (clonal expansion) to E x V (chaos), with BLOSUM62-based TCRdist applied between CDR3 peptides within each V-J. Welch's t-statistics and random forest reduced just over 500 V-J features to fewer than 15, which were used in a naive Bayes classifier (R e1071). The public reads were quality trimmed at Q25 with fastp and then assembled into clones with MiXCR by TCRdb, keeping productive beta chains. Rows are unified per CDR3 protein, each entry keeping the most common DNA and genes. The V and J calls here are based on TCRdb, not the publication. For this sample there are 600,000 or so distinct CDR3 sequences; around 15% appear just once. Jointly, the top ten make up around 13% of the sample.

Ten or more counts support this clonotype. Its antigen specificity is not known. Qualities for individual bases were not recorded, and no much larger clone is one base off. Moderately to severely active disease, a Clinical Activity Score of at least 3, a NOSPECS grade of at least 4, and a duration under 3 months were present in ophthalmopathy patients. Any patient with an uncontrolled infection, another autoimmune disease, pregnancy or lactation was excluded. Diagnoses were based on clinical symptoms, serum thyroxine and TRAb, thyroid ultrasound and orbital computed tomography. PBMCs were isolated from approximately 10 ml of fresh peripheral blood by Ficoll-Paque density gradient centrifugation. Total RNA was extracted using Trizol reagent, and RNA quality was assessed on an Agilent 2100 Bioanalyzer.

Sequencing input: blood. The TCR sequence derives from a woman aged 45-59 years with Graves' ophthalmopathy. The chain couples TRBV4-1 to TRBJ1-1, with TRBD1 as a weak D call on 5 bases. The CDR3 reads CASSHPFHPIGAARMNTEAFF. The sequenced DNA is TGCGCCAGCAGCCATCCCTTTCATCCTATAGGGGCAGCTAGAATGAACACTGAAGCTTTCTTT.